This TCR beta chain derives from a study of tumor-infiltrating lymphocytes in primary liver carcinoma. The researchers produced TCR beta cDNA from roughly 500 ng total RNA with a constant-region primer. It was through three nested multiplex PCR rounds of slightly modified ARM-PCR that TCR beta libraries arose. TRBV1-TRBV30 forward primers paired with a C-beta reverse primer drove the first two PCR rounds, roughly 9 cycles each. TCRdb re-called the multiplex PCR reads with MiXCR, one entry per CDR3 protein. The sample comprises approximately 73,000 distinct CDR3 sequences, about two thirds of which are singletons, and roughly 15% rests with the top ten. It was from approximately 22-30 mg of unsorted bulk tissue that RNA and DNA were co-extracted. V lost 1 base to trimming and J lost 6 bases, with 13 bases between them. Germline V CDR1 and CDR2: SGHDT, YYEEEE. The CDR3 is 15 residues long.

Sequencing used liver tumor tissue from sampling region 4. The subset is: tumor region T4, right-lateral pole. V and J are TRBV5-6 and TRBJ2-2; D gene unclear. The receptor comes from a woman in her fifties or sixties with primary liver carcinoma and hepatitis B virus infection. This CDR3 reads CASSLIARPSGELFF. The CDR3 nucleotides are TGTGCCAGCAGCTTGATAGCTCGACCGTCCGGGGAGCTGTTTTTT.